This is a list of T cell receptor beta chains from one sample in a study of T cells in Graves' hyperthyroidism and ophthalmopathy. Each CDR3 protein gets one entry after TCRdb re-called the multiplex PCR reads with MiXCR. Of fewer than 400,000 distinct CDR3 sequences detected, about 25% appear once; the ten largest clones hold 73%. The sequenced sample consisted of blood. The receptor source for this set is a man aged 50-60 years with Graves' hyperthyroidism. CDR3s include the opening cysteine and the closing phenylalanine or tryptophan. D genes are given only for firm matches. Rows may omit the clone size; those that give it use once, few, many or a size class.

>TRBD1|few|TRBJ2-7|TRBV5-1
TGCGCCAGCAGATTTCCGGGACAGGCAACCTACGAGCAGTACTTC
CASRFPGQATYEQYF
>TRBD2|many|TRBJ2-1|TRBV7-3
TGTGCCAGCAGCTTCGTCGGCGGGAGGGCCACGAATGAGCAGTTCTTC
CASSFVGGRATNEQFF
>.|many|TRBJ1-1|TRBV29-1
TGCAGCGTTGAAGTTAGTAGGGGCACTGAAGCTTTCTTT
CSVEVSRGTEAFF
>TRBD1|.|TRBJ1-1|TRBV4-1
TGCGCCAGCAGCCAAGAGGGAACAGGGGTTGGGAACACTGAAGCTTTCTTT
CASSQEGTGVGNTEAFF
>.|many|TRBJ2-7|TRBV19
TGTGCCAGTAGTATCAGTATGGCGTCCTACGAGCAGTACTTC
CASSISMASYEQYF
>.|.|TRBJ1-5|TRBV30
TGTGCCTGGAGTTTTGCCGGGACACACAGCAATCAGCCCCAGCATTTT
CAWSFAGTHSNQPQHF
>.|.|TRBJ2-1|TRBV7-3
TGTGCCAGCAGCTTATCACCATCCAATGAGCAGTTCTTC
CASSLSPSNEQFF
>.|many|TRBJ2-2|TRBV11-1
TGTGCCAGCAGCTTAGGGGGTTCCGGGGAGCTGTTTTTT
CASSLGGSGELFF
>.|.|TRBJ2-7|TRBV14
TGTGCCAGCAGCCAAGCGGGGACTTTGTCCTACGAGCAGTACTTC
CASSQAGTLSYEQYF
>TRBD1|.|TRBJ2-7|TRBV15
TGTGCCACCAGCAGACAGACAGGGGGGGGTTACGAGCAGTACTTC
CATSRQTGGGYEQYF
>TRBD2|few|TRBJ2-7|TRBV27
TGTGCCAGCAGTTATTTCGCCGGGAGGGCCAACGAGCAGTACTTC
CASSYFAGRANEQYF
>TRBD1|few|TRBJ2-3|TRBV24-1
TGTGCCACCAGTGATACCGGACAGGGGAGCACAGATACGCAGTATTTT
CATSDTGQGSTDTQYF
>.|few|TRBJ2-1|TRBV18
TGTGCCAGCTCACCAACGGCAGGGATGTACAATGAGCAGTTCTTC
CASSPTAGMYNEQFF